Only one count was recorded for the clone carrying this TCR beta chain. Its cognate antigen is unknown. A read error may account for a junction end that differs from germline. The CDR3 extends over 15 amino acids. The germline V gene encodes CDR1 MGHDK and CDR2 SYGVNS. The sample is drawn from a study of post-analysis software for immune sequencing data. General observations from the study: Elevated frequency relative to controls characterized four to six TRBV segments in patients, TRBV5-6, TRBV5-1 and TRBV20-1 among them.

Researchers reported that TCR beta cDNA libraries carried unique molecular identifiers. MiXCR, run by TCRdb on the PCR reads, gives a single entry per CDR3 protein. Of about half a million distinct CDR3 sequences listed, approximately 45% are singletons. The TCR originated in a girl aged 10-17 years with multiple sclerosis. Sequencing was performed on blood. The rearrangement links TRBV25-1 to TRBJ2-1; possibly TRBD2 for D (7 bases). CDR3 loop: CTSSARGGTYNEQFF. The CDR3 DNA is TGTACCAGCAGTGCCAGGGGAGGGACCTACAATGAGCAGTTCTTC.